This T cell receptor (beta chain) was profiled in a study of T cell changes during pregnancy in multiple sclerosis. Measured with immunoSEQ multiplex PCR; TCRdb has only the in-frame clones, and not every one. The profile shows about 69,000 clones, just over 90% of them singletons. The CDR3 extends over 17 amino acids. The V gene end was trimmed by 3 bases and the J gene end by 8 bases; junction bases not matched to a gene: 10. Germline CDR1 and CDR2: WSHSY and SAAADI. The chain recombines TRBV10-2 with TRBJ2-7, with TRBD2 matching 16 bases. Source: peripheral blood, taken in the third trimester of pregnancy. The clonotype was recovered from a female donor with multiple sclerosis, enrolled in a pregnancy study. CDR3 residues: CASSDFPGLAGGLQQYF. CDR3 DNA sequence: TGCGCCAGCAGTGACTTCCCGGGACTAGCGGGGGGGCTACAGCAGTACTTC.